This paragraph covers one T cell receptor beta chain sequence. Its antigen remains unidentified. V was clipped by 0 bases and J by 4 bases, with 7 bases between them. CDR1 is GTSNPN and CDR2 is SVGIG in the germline V gene (reference sequence). The CDR3 length is 14 residues. The tumor samples were collected prior to definitive surgery or chemotherapy. Here immunoSEQ multiplex PCR was the method, and the copy in TCRdb shows in-frame clones only, minus some. The sample lists around 30,000 clones, around 80% seen once, with 2.1% in the top ten. The data stem from a study of high-grade serous ovarian cancer treatment subgroups. Study outcomes and limitations: Repertoire similarity ranged roughly 0.11 to 0.85 between tumors of one patient.

This TCR came from a human donor with high-grade serous ovarian cancer. The sequencing input was tumor tissue. The chain has TRBV30 and TRBJ1-6; D is unclear. CDR3 protein: CAWSVRRYNSPLHF. CDR3 coding DNA: TGTGCCTGGAGTGTGAGGCGGTATAATTCACCCCTCCACTTT.